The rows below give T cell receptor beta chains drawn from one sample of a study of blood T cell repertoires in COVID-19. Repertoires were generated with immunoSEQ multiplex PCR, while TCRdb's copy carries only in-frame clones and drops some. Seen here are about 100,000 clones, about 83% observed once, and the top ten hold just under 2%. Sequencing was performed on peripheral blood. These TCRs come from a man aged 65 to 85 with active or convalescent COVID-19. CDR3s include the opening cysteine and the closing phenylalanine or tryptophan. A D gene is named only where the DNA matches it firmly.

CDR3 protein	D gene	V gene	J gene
CASSLVGGGLSYNEQFF	TRBD2	TRBV7-2	TRBJ2-1
CASFGPEGKVNTEAFF	-	TRBV6-6	TRBJ1-1
CASSQVGKETQYF	-	TRBV14	TRBJ2-5
CASSEYRGPVTGELFF	TRBD1	TRBV19	TRBJ2-2
CASSYPPGQGGEQYF	TRBD1	TRBV5-1	TRBJ2-7
CASRQPGQGGEKLFF	TRBD1	TRBV6-5	TRBJ1-4
CASSSGGGATEAFF	TRBD1	TRBV18	TRBJ1-1
CASKQGDSGNTIYF	-	TRBV2	TRBJ1-3
CASSDGLPRDSYEQYF	-	TRBV5-4	TRBJ2-7
CASSLGHGNYGYTF	-	TRBV11-2	TRBJ1-2
CASSRDISNYGYTF	-	TRBV5-1	TRBJ1-2
CASSPGGLPTQETQYF	TRBD2	TRBV5-4	TRBJ2-5
CASSPLAGADNEQFF	TRBD2	TRBV5-1	TRBJ2-1
CASSIMPGDNSPLHF	-	TRBV19	TRBJ1-6
CASSLGASGGQETQYF	TRBD2	TRBV7-2	TRBJ2-5
CASSGQQGTNTGELFF	-	TRBV7-8	TRBJ2-2
CASRAGGEGYGYTF	TRBD1	TRBV2	TRBJ1-2
CASSSQITAGEQPQHF	-	TRBV7-9	TRBJ1-5
CASSQDRPTGASYEQYF	TRBD1	TRBV4-1	TRBJ2-7
CASSSQTDRDTEAFF	-	TRBV5-4	TRBJ1-1
CASSLDRTGSYEQYF	-	TRBV7-9	TRBJ2-7
CASRDTELFF	-	TRBV6-5	TRBJ2-2
CASSPTPGSQDTGELFF	-	TRBV7-9	TRBJ2-2
CASSLTGVNTEAFF	TRBD1	TRBV19	TRBJ1-1
CASSIGGLQETQYF	-	TRBV6-2/TRBV6-3	TRBJ2-5
CAWSEGTGLNTEAFF	TRBD1	TRBV30	TRBJ1-1
CASSSTTQGAYNSPLHF	TRBD1	TRBV28	TRBJ1-6
CASSEGSYGYTF	-	TRBV6-5	TRBJ1-2
CASAGGRTDTQYF	TRBD1	TRBV5-6	TRBJ2-3
CSAREGILAFF	-	TRBV20-1	TRBJ1-1
CATAKGTATGELFF	TRBD1	TRBV24-1	TRBJ2-2
CASSPTSRTGSNYGYTF	TRBD1	TRBV18	TRBJ1-2
CASSLGQGAQYF	TRBD1	TRBV28	TRBJ2-5
CASSATEPYEQYF	-	TRBV10-2	TRBJ2-7
CASSYGSGGPGETQYF	TRBD2	TRBV6-5	TRBJ2-5
CASSQDGVAGEETQYF	TRBD2	TRBV4-3	TRBJ2-5
CASSRDRGRSPLHF	TRBD1	TRBV6-6	TRBJ1-6